The 30 T cell receptor beta chains in this list originate from one sample, sequenced in a study of cytomegalovirus exposure and HLA in healthy donors. PCR primers comprised 60 Vbeta and 13 Jbeta primers. The protocol was immunoSEQ multiplex PCR, while the TCRdb copy is restricted to in-frame clones and leaves out a portion. There are 120,000 to 150,000 clones in the sample; 70% to 80% occur only once, and 1.5% to 2% lies in the top ten. The sample consisted of PBMCs. The receptors were sampled from a female donor in good health and CMV-seronegative.

The V and J genes are TRBV5-1 and TRBJ2-3; D is possibly TRBD2 (5 bases). Germline assignment: CDR1 SGHRS and CDR2 YFSETQ. V lost 0 bases, J lost 3 bases, and 11 bases lay in between. CDR3 length: 15 residues. CDR3 nucleotide sequence: TGCGCCAGCAGCTTGGGAGACTACCAAACAGATACGCAGTATTTT. This translates into CASSLGDYQTDTQYF.

The chain recombines TRBV30 with TRBJ1-3; D not resolved. V shed 0 bases and J shed 0 bases, with 12 bases lying between them. This CDR3 region has 16 residues. Germline-derived CDR1 and CDR2 are GTSNPN and SVGIG (reference sequence). The CDR3 here is CAWSVVSGSSGNTIYF. CDR3 bases: TGTGCCTGGAGTGTAGTTTCTGGGAGCTCTGGAAACACCATATATTTT.

The table lists this clone with a few counts. The chain recombines TRBV7-9 with TRBJ2-1; no clear D. Germline loops: CDR1 SEHNR, CDR2 FQNEAQ (reference sequence). The V gene lost 6 bases and the J gene lost 10 bases, with 10 bases spanning the gap. The CDR3 runs to 11 residues. CDR3 DNA: TGTGCCAGCAGTTTGTCCGGGGAGCAGTTCTTC. Amino acids: CASSLSGEQFF.

This sequence joins TRBV9 and TRBJ1-1; D call uncertain. V lost 6 bases, J lost 0 bases, and 9 bases lay in between. The V gene's germline CDR1 is SGDLS and CDR2 YYNGEE. The CDR3 covers 13 residues. The chain's CDR3 is CASTPGLNTEAFF. The CDR3 DNA follows: TGTGCCAGCACCCCGGGGTTGAACACTGAAGCTTTCTTT.

There are a few counts of this clone. V gene TRBV29-1 combines with J gene TRBJ2-7, with TRBD2 identical over 8 bases. Losses at the gene ends were 5 bases for V and 5 bases for J; bases not matched to a gene: 17. The V gene's germline CDR1 is SQVTM and CDR2 ANQGSEA. The length of the CDR3 is 16 residues. CDR3 protein: CSVSLREGRIADEQYF. DNA of the CDR3: TGCAGCGTTTCCCTTCGGGAGGGAAGGATAGCGGACGAGCAGTACTTC.

This chain connects TRBV7-9 to TRBJ2-1; 8 bases fit TRBD2. V was clipped by 5 bases and J by 8 bases; unmatched bases: 8. Germline assignment: CDR1 SEHNR and CDR2 FQNEAQ (reference sequence). This CDR3 spans 14 amino acids. The CDR3 spells CASSGGREGDEQFF. The DNA of the CDR3 is TGTGCCAGCAGCGGGGGACGGGAGGGCGATGAGCAGTTCTTC.

The rearrangement joins TRBV28 to TRBJ2-7; possible D gene TRBD1, 5 bases. CDR3 length: 14 residues. Germline V gene lookup returns CDR1 MDHEN and CDR2 SYDVKM. V was clipped by 3 bases and J by 3 bases, with 12 bases between them. The CDR3 DNA reads as TGTGCCAGCAGTTTCCCTCGACAGAACTACGAGCAGTACTTC. It specifies CASSFPRQNYEQYF.

The V and J genes are TRBV5-1 and TRBJ1-6; D possibly corresponds to TRBD1 (5 bases). CDR1 and CDR2 (germline): SGHRS, YFSETQ. With 0 bases removed from V and 7 bases from J, the gap between germline ends came to 8 bases. The CDR3 has 14 amino acids. CDR3 sequence (DNA): TGCGCCAGCAGCTTGGGGACACGAAATTCACCCCTCCACTTT. It codes for CASSLGTRNSPLHF.

The chain recombines TRBV6-5 with TRBJ2-3; no definite D call. Germline loops: CDR1 MNHEY, CDR2 SVGAGI. Deletions cut 0 bases from V and 4 bases from J, with 14 bases between. This CDR3 contains 16 residues. The CDR3 DNA follows: TGTGCCAGCAGTTACTCGATCCTATTAAGCCCAGATACGCAGTATTTT. Amino acids: CASSYSILLSPDTQYF.

The CDR3 DNA reads as TGTGCCATCAGGGGCTACGAAATACAAGAGACCCAGTACTTC. As protein: CAIRGYEIQETQYF. The chain links TRBV10-3 to TRBJ2-5, with D hard to call. Germline V gene data show CDR1 as ENHRY and CDR2 as SYGVKD. The CDR3 length is 14 residues. Trimming removed 6 bases from V and 2 bases from J, with 13 bases in between.

This clone showed up just once. This chain uses TRBV19 with TRBJ1-4; tentative D call: TRBD1 (6 bases). CDR1 and CDR2 from the germline V gene are LNHDA and SQIVND (reference sequence). V lost 4 bases, J lost 8 bases, and 17 bases lay in between. The CDR3 runs 15 residues. CDR3 sequence reads: CASSTNRDLNEKLFF. In DNA, the CDR3 is TGTGCCAGTAGTACCAACAGGGACCTCAACGAAAAACTGTTTTTT.

The V and J genes are TRBV11-2 and TRBJ2-3; 8 bases align to TRBD2. This CDR3 region has 15 residues. Unmatched junction bases numbered 7, after V lost 5 bases and J lost 3 bases. CDR1 is SGHAT, CDR2 FQNNGV, per germline. In DNA, the CDR3 is TGTGCCAGCAGCGACCCGGGACTAGAGACAGATACGCAGTATTTT. This gives the protein CASSDPGLETDTQYF.

The V call is TRBV5-8, the J call TRBJ2-3; 15 bases fit TRBD2. The V segment lost 3 bases and the J segment 7 bases; nucleotides outside the gene matches: 3. Germline CDR1 and CDR2: SGHTS and YDEGEE. There are 15 residues in the CDR3. The CDR3 protein is CASSWTSGRGNTQYF. In DNA form, the CDR3 reads TGTGCCAGCAGCTGGACTAGCGGGAGGGGGAATACGCAGTATTTT.

The J gene is TRBJ1-3, the V gene TRBV18; D gene ambiguous. Trimming stripped 0 bases from V and 0 bases from J, with 9 bases between. This CDR3 contains 16 residues. Per the germline V gene, CDR1 is KGHSH and CDR2 is LQKENI. The CDR3 is CASSPPLASSGNTIYF. CDR3 nucleotide sequence: TGTGCCAGCTCACCACCGCTGGCTAGCTCTGGAAACACCATATATTTT.

The chain recombines TRBV7-3 with TRBJ2-5; TRBD1 aligns across 9 bases. Germline trimming cut 0 bases from V and 4 bases from J; bases unmatched to any gene: 9. From germline, CDR1 is SGHTA and CDR2 FQGTGA. The CDR3 has 17 residues. DNA for the CDR3: TGTGCCAGCAGCTTAACGGGACAGGGACCGGGCCGAGAGACCCAGTACTTC. Its translation is CASSLTGQGPGRETQYF.

Here the CDR3 DNA reads TGCGCCAGCAGCCCGGGGGGGGCTAGCGGGGGGTACAATGAGCAGTTCTTC. Amino acids: CASSPGGASGGYNEQFF. The V call is TRBV5-1, the J call TRBJ2-1, with 11 bases matching TRBD2. This CDR3 comprises 17 residues. Trimming at V came to 4 bases and at J to 4 bases, leaving 10 bases not matched to a gene. CDR1 and CDR2 (germline): SGHRS, YFSETQ.

Only a few counts were recorded for this clone. The chain is built from TRBV6-1 and TRBJ2-7; TRBD1 matches 8 bases. The trim removed 5 bases at V and 3 bases at J, leaving 6 bases unmatched. CDR1 is MNHNS, CDR2 SASEGT, per germline. This CDR3 comprises 14 residues. DNA for the CDR3: TGTGCCAGCAGTAAGACAGGGGTCAACTACGAGCAGTACTTC. Translating gives CASSKTGVNYEQYF.

The V gene is TRBV27, the J gene TRBJ1-1; D perhaps matches TRBD1 (6 bases). V lost 5 bases and J 5 bases, leaving 18 bases between the germline ends. From germline, CDR1 is MNHEY and CDR2 SMNVEV (reference sequence). The CDR3 length is 15 residues. CDR3 amino acids: CASSPRGRGETEAFF. Here the CDR3 DNA reads TGTGCCAGCAGTCCGCGGGGGAGGGGGGAGACTGAAGCTTTCTTT.

This sequence joins TRBV6-1 and TRBJ1-4; 8 bases agree with TRBD1. Trimming removed 8 bases from V and 7 bases from J; junction bases left unmatched: 3. CDR3 length equals 12 residues. Germline CDR1 reads MNHNS; CDR2 reads SASEGT. In nucleotides, the CDR3 is TGTGCCAGCGGACAGGGACTTGAAAAACTGTTTTTT. Its translation: CASGQGLEKLFF.

V gene TRBV28 combines with J gene TRBJ1-2, with TRBD1 matching 8 bases. The CDR3 runs 15 residues. Germline CDR1 is MDHEN and CDR2 is SYDVKM. After removal of 2 bases from V and 5 bases from J, the junction contained 7 bases not matched to a gene. The CDR3 coding sequence is TGTGCCAGCAGTTTACGGACAGGGACGGAATATGGCTACACCTTC. Protein sequence: CASSLRTGTEYGYTF.

The chain employs TRBV2 and TRBJ2-2, with 9 bases identical to TRBD2. V lost 2 bases, J lost 11 bases, and 6 bases stayed unmatched. CDR1 and CDR2 (germline): SNHLY, FYNNEI. CDR3 length equals 14 residues. The CDR3 nucleotides are TGTGCCAGCAGTGAAACCGGGACTAGCAAAGAGCTGTTTTTT. Amino acids: CASSETGTSKELFF. Combining the CDR3 with reference TRBV2 and TRBJ2-2 gives the whole variable domain EPEVTQTPSHQVTQMGQEVILRCVPISNHLYFYWYRQILGQKVEFLVSFYNNEISEKSEIFDDQFSVERPDGSNFTLKIRSTKLEDSAMYFCASSETGTSKELFFGEGSRLTVL.

The CDR3 spells CASRWQQGERETQYF. In DNA, the CDR3 is TGTGCCAGCAGGTGGCAACAGGGAGAGCGAGAGACCCAGTACTTC. The rearrangement uses TRBV6-1 and TRBJ2-5, with D possibly matching TRBD1 (6 bases). Trimming took off 6 bases at V and 4 bases at J, with 18 bases between the two ends. Looked up from germline, CDR1 is MNHNS and CDR2 is SASEGT. CDR3 length: 15 residues.

This chain connects TRBV23-1 to TRBJ1-1; 9 bases line up with TRBD1. TRBV23-1 is marked as an open reading frame, function uncertain. J lost 6 bases, V lost 11 bases, and 4 bases had no gene match. The CDR3 covers 11 residues. The CDR3 loop reads CAGDREAEAFF. CDR3 in DNA: TGCGCCGGGGACAGGGAAGCTGAAGCTTTCTTT.

The chain combines TRBV15 with TRBJ1-5, with 8 bases that match TRBD1. The ends lost 8 bases at V and 6 bases at J; junction bases unmatched: 9. The CDR3 extends over 14 amino acids. In germline, CDR1 is LNHNV, CDR2 YYDKDF (reference sequence). CDR3 protein: CATRPQGAGQPQHF. The CDR3 region has the DNA TGTGCCACCCGTCCCCAGGGGGCGGGTCAGCCCCAGCATTTT.

The chain uses TRBV5-6 and TRBJ2-2; the match to TRBD2 covers 9 bases. Germline V gives CDR1 SGHDT, CDR2 YYEEEE. This CDR3 comprises 18 residues. V shed 4 bases and J 3 bases; nucleotides not matched to a gene: 13. Written as DNA, the CDR3 is TGTGCCAGCAGCGCGGGTCTAGCGGGAACTCGTTACACCGGGGAGCTGTTTTTT. Its translation: CASSAGLAGTRYTGELFF.

In its sample, this clone was seen a few times. The V call is TRBV5-5, the J call TRBJ2-7; D possibly corresponds to TRBD1 (5 bases). This CDR3 is built from 15 residues. The germline CDR1 and CDR2 sequences are SGHKS and YYEKEE (reference sequence). Trimming cost V 4 bases and J 0 bases, with 14 bases left between them. DNA for the CDR3: TGTGCCAGCAGCCTGACAGCCCTGAGCTCCTACGAGCAGTACTTC. It yields the protein CASSLTALSSYEQYF. Looking up the rest from reference TRBV5-5 and TRBJ2-7 gives the full variable domain: DAGVTQSPTHLIKTRGQQVTLRCSPISGHKSVSWYQQVLGQGPQFIFQYYEKEERGRGNFPDRFSARQFPNYSSELNVNALLLGDSALYLCASSLTALSSYEQYFGPGTRLTVT.

This sequence joins TRBV29-1 and TRBJ2-3; D gene ambiguous. V gave up 4 bases and J gave up 2 bases, with 7 bases separating them. Germline V gene data show CDR1 as SQVTM and CDR2 as ANQGSEA. The CDR3 is made up of 12 amino acids. In nucleotides, the CDR3 is TGCAGCGTTGGGCAGGACACAGATACGCAGTATTTT. The encoded protein is CSVGQDTDTQYF.

The gene calls are TRBV10-1 and TRBJ1-1, with D unclear. Trimming cost V 0 bases and J 2 bases, with 10 bases left between them. This CDR3 region has 15 residues. Germline CDR1 is WNHNN and CDR2 is SYGVQD (reference sequence). The CDR3 protein is CASSESTGANTEAFF. For the CDR3, the DNA is TGCGCCAGCAGTGAGTCGACTGGAGCCAACACTGAAGCTTTCTTT.

This clone was recorded once. The rearrangement uses TRBV7-3 and TRBJ1-1, with D unclear. The CDR3 totals 13 residues. The V and J ends lost 1 base and 10 bases respectively, with 13 bases between them. In germline, CDR1 is SGHTA, CDR2 FQGTGA. In DNA, the CDR3 is TGTGCCAGCAGCTTAAGCAGCGGAGGGAGAGCTTTCTTT. It codes for CASSLSSGGRAFF.

V gene TRBV5-6 combines with J gene TRBJ1-2; the match to TRBD1 covers 9 bases. In germline, CDR1 is SGHDT, CDR2 YYEEEE. CDR3 length: 14 amino acids. With V trimmed by 4 bases and J by 1 base, 2 bases remained unmatched. The CDR3 reads CASSGGQGNYGYTF. The CDR3 DNA reads as TGTGCCAGCAGCGGGGGACAGGGTAACTATGGCTACACCTTC.